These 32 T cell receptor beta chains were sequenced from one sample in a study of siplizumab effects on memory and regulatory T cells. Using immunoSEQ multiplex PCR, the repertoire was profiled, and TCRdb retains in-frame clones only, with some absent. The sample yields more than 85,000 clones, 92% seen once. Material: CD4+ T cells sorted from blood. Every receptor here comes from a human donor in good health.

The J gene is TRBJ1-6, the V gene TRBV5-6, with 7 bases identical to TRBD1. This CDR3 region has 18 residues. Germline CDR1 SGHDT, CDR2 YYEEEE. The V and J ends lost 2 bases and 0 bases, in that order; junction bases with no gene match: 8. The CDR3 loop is CASSFGPHRGSYNSPLHF. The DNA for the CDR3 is TGTGCCAGCAGCTTCGGTCCACACAGGGGCTCCTATAATTCACCCCTCCACTTT.

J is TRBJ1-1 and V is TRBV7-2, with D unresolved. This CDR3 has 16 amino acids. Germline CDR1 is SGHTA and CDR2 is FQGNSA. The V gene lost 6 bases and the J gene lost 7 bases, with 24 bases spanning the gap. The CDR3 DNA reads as TGTGCCAGCAGGACTACCCCTATTGGACGGGGAATTGAAGCTTTCTTT. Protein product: CASRTTPIGRGIEAFF.

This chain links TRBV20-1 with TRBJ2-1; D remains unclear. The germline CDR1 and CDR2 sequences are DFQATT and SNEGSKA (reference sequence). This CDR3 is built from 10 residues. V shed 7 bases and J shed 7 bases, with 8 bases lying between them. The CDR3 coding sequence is TGCAGTGTATTCCGGAATGAGCAGTTCTTC. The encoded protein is CSVFRNEQFF.

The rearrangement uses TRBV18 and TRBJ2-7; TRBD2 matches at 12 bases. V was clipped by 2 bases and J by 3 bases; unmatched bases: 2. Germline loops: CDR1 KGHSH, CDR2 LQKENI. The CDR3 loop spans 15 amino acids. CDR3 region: CASSPTTSGSYEQYF. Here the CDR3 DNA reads TGTGCCAGCTCACCAACGACTAGCGGGAGCTACGAGCAGTACTTC. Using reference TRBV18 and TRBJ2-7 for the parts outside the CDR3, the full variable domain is NAGVMQNPRHLVRRRGQEARLRCSPMKGHSHVYWYRQLPEEGLKFMVYLQKENIIDESGMPKERFSAEFPKEGPSILRIQQVVRGDSAAYFCASSPTTSGSYEQYFGPGTRLTVT.

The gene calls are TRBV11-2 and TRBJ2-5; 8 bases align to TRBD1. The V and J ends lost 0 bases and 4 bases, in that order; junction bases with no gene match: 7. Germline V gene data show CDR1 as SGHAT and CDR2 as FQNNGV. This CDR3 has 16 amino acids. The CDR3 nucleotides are TGTGCCAGCAGCTTAGATCGAGGACAGGGAGCAGAGACCCAGTACTTC. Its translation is CASSLDRGQGAETQYF.

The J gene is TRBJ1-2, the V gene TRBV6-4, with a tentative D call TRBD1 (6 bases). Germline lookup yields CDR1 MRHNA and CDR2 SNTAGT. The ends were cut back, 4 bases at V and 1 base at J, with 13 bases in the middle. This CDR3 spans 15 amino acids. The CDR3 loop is CASSVDSRINYGYTF. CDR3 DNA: TGTGCCAGCAGTGTGGACAGCAGAATTAACTATGGCTACACCTTC.

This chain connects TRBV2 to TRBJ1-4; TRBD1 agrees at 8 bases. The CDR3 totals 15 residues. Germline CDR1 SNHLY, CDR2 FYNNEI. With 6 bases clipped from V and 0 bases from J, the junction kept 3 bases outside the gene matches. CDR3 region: CASSGQGSTNEKLFF. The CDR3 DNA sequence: TGTGCCAGCAGCGGACAGGGTTCAACTAATGAAAAACTGTTTTTT.

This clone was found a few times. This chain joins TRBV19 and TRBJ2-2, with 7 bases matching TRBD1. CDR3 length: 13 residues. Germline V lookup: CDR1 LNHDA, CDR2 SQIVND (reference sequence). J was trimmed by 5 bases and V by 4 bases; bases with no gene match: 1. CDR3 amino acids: CASSRQGTGELFF. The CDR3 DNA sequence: TGTGCCAGTAGTAGACAGGGAACCGGGGAGCTGTTTTTT.

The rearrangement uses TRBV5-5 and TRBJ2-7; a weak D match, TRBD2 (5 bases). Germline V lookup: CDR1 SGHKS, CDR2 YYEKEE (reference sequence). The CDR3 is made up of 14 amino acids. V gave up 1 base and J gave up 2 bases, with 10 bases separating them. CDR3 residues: CASSLQEAAYEQYF. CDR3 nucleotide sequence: TGTGCCAGCAGCTTGCAGGAGGCCGCCTACGAGCAGTACTTC.

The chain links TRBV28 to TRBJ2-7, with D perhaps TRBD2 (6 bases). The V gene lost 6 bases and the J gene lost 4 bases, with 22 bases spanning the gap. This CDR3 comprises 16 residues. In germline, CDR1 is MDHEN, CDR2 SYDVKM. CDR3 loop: CASRQRGRGVLYEQYF. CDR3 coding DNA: TGTGCCAGCAGGCAACGGGGGAGAGGGGTTCTTTACGAGCAGTACTTC.

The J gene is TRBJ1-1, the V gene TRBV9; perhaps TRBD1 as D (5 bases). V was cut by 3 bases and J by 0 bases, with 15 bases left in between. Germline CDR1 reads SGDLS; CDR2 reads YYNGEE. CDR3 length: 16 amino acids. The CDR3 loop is CASSARSGFVNTEAFF. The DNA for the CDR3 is TGTGCCAGCAGCGCACGTTCAGGGTTCGTGAACACTGAAGCTTTCTTT. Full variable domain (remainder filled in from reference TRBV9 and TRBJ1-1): DSGVTQTPKHLITATGQRVTLRCSPRSGDLSVYWYQQSLDQGLQFLIQYYNGEERAKGNILERFSAQQFPDLHSELNLSSLELGDSALYFCASSARSGFVNTEAFFGQGTRLTVV.

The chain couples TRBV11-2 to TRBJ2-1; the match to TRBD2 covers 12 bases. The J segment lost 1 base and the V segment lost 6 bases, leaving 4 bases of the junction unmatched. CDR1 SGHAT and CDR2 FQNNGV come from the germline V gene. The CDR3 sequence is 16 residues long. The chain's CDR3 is CASRPLAGGSYNEQFF. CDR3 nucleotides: TGTGCCAGCAGACCACTAGCGGGAGGATCCTACAATGAGCAGTTCTTC.

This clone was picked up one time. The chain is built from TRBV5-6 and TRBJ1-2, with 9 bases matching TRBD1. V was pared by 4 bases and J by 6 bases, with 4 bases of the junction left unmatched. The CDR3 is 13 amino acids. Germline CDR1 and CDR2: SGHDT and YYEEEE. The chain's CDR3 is CASSRDRVDGYTF. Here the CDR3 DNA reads TGTGCCAGCAGCAGGGACAGGGTTGATGGCTACACCTTC.

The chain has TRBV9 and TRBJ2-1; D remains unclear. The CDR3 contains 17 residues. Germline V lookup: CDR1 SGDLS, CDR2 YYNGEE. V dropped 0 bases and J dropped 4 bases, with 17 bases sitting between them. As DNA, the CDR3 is TGTGCCAGCAGCGTAGATAGCTACCTCAACTTTTACAATGAGCAGTTCTTC. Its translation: CASSVDSYLNFYNEQFF.

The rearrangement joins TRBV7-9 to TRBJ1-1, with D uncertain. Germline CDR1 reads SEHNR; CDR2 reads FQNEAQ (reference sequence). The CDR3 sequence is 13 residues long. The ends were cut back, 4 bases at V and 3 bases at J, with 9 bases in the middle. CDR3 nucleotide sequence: TGTGCCAGCAGCTACCTACGGGACACTGAAGCTTTCTTT. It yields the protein CASSYLRDTEAFF.

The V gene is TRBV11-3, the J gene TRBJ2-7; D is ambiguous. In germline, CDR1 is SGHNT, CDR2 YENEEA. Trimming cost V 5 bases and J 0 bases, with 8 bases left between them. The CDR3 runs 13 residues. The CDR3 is CASSLRHSYEQYF. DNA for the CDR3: TGTGCCAGCAGCCTCAGGCACTCCTACGAGCAGTACTTC. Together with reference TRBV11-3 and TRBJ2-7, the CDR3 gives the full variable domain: EAGVVQSPRYKIIEKKQPVAFWCNPISGHNTLYWYLQNLGQGPELLIRYENEEAVDDSQLPKDRFSAERLKGVDSTLKIQPAELGDSAVYLCASSLRHSYEQYFGPGTRLTVT.

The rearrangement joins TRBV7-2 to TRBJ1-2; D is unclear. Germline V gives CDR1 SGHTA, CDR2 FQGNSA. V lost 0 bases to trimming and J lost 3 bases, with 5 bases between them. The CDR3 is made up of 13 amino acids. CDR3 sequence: CASSLAEDYGYTF. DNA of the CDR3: TGTGCCAGCAGCTTAGCCGAGGACTATGGCTACACCTTC.

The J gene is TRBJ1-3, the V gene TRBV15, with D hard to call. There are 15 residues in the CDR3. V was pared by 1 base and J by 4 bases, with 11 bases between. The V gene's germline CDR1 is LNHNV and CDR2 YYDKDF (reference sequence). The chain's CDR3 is CATSRGRGTGNTIYF. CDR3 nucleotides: TGTGCCACCAGCAGAGGTCGCGGTACGGGAAACACCATATATTTT.

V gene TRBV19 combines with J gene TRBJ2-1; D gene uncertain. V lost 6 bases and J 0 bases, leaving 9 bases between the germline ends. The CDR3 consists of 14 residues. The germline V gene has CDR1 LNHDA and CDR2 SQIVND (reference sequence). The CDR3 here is CASSPTNSYNEQFF. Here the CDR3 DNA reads TGTGCCAGTAGCCCCACGAACTCCTACAATGAGCAGTTCTTC.

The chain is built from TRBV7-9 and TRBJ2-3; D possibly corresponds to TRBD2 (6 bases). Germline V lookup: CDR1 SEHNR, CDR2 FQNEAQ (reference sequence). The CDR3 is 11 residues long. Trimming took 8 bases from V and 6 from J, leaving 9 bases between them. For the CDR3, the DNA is TGTGCCAGCGCCCGGGGGGATACGCAGTATTTT. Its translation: CASARGDTQYF.

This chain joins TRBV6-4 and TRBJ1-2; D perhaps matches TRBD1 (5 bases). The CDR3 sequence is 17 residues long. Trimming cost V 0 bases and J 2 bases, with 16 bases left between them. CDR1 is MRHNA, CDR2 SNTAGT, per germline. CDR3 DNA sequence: TGTGCCAGCAGTGACTCACCGGGCCGGGGGGTCAACTATGGCTACACCTTC. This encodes CASSDSPGRGVNYGYTF.

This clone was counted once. CDR3 nucleotides: TGTGCCACCAGCAGCCTTGCGGTACGACAGGGTTTTAACGGTCAGCCCCAGCATTTT. Residues: CATSSLAVRQGFNGQPQHF. The chain uses TRBV15 and TRBJ1-5, with TRBD1 matching over 7 bases. Trimming at V came to 3 bases and at J to 6 bases, leaving 20 bases not matched to a gene. Germline CDR1 and CDR2: LNHNV and YYDKDF (reference sequence). CDR3 size: 19 residues.

The CDR3 DNA reads as TGTGCCAGCAGCTTAGAGGGACAGGGAAAATTCTACGAGCAGTACTTC. Translation: CASSLEGQGKFYEQYF. The chain recombines TRBV11-3 with TRBJ2-7; 9 bases are shared with TRBD1. Germline V lookup: CDR1 SGHNT, CDR2 YENEEA. The J segment lost 3 bases and the V segment lost 0 bases, leaving 6 bases of the junction unmatched. The CDR3 consists of 16 residues.

The CDR3 DNA reads as TGTGCCAGCAGCCGACTAGGTCGCGAGACCCAGTACTTC. Its translation is CASSRLGRETQYF. The J gene is TRBJ2-5, the V gene TRBV14, with a weak D call TRBD2 (6 bases). Trimming cost V 4 bases and J 5 bases, with 11 bases left between them. CDR1 and CDR2 (germline): SGHDN, FVKESK. CDR3 size: 13 residues.

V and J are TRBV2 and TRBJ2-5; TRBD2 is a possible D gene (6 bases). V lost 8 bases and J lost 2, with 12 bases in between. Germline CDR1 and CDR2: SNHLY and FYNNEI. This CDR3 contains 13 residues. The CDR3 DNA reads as TGTGCCAGCCGTAGGGACTCGCAAGAGACCCAGTACTTC. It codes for CASRRDSQETQYF. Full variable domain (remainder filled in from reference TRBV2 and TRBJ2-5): EPEVTQTPSHQVTQMGQEVILRCVPISNHLYFYWYRQILGQKVEFLVSFYNNEISEKSEIFDDQFSVERPDGSNFTLKIRSTKLEDSAMYFCASRRDSQETQYFGPGTRLLVL.

The CDR3 spells CASSPRVGTTDTQYF. The CDR3 DNA reads TGTGCCAGCAGCCCCCGTGTCGGTACCACAGATACGCAGTATTTT. The rearrangement links TRBV7-7 to TRBJ2-3, with D hard to call. The CDR3 spans 15 residues. V lost 5 bases to trimming and J lost 2 bases, with 14 bases between them. CDR1 and CDR2 (germline): SSHAT, FNYEAQ (reference sequence).

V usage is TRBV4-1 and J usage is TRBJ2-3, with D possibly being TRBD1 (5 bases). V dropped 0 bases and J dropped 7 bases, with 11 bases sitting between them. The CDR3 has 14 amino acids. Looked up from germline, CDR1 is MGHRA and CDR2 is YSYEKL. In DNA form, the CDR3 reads TGCGCCAGCAGCCAAGAACCCAGGGTCCATACGCAGTATTTT. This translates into CASSQEPRVHTQYF.

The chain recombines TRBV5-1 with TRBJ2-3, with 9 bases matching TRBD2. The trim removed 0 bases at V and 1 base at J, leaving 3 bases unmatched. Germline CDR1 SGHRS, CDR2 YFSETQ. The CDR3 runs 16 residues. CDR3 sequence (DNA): TGCGCCAGCAGCTTGGCCTCTAGCGGGGGCACAGATACGCAGTATTTT. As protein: CASSLASSGGTDTQYF.

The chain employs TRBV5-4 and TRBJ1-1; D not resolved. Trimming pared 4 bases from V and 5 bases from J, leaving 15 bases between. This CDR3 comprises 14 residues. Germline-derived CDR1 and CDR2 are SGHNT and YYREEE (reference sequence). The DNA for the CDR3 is TGTGCCAGCAGCCCCCAGACACTTGGGACTGAAGCTTTCTTT. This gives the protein CASSPQTLGTEAFF.

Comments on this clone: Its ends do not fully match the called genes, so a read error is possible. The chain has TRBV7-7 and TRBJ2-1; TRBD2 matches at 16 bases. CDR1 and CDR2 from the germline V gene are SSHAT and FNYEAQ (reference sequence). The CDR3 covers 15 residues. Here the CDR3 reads CASSRGLAGGNEQFF. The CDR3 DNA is TGTGCTAGCAGCCGGGGACTAGCGGGAGGGAATGAGCAGTTCTTC.

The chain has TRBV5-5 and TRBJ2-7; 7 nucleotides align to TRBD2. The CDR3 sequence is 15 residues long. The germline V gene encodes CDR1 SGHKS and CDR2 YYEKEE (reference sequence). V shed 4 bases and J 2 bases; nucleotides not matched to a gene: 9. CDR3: CASSRSGTVPYEQYF. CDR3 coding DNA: TGTGCCAGCAGCCGCAGCGGGACGGTGCCCTACGAGCAGTACTTC.

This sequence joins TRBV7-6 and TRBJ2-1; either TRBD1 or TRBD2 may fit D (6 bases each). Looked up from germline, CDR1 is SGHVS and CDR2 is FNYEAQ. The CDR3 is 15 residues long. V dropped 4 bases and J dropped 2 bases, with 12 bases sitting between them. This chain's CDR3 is CASSSGGHTYNEQFF. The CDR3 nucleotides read TGTGCCAGCAGCTCCGGGGGCCACACCTACAATGAGCAGTTCTTC. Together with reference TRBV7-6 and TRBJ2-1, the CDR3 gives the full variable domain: GAGVSQSPRYKVTKRGQDVALRCDPISGHVSLYWYRQALGQGPEFLTYFNYEAQQDKSGLPNDRFSAERPEGSISTLTIQRTEQRDSAMYRCASSSGGHTYNEQFFGPGTRLTVL.